The table lists the clone carrying this T cell receptor beta chain with many counts. The antigen remains unidentified. The entry originates in a study of T cells after yellow fever vaccination. Overall study context: The authors prepared low-cell-number fractions using SMART-Seq v4 Ultra Low Input.

This CDR3 is 17 amino acids long. V shed 5 bases, J shed 7 bases, and the junction held 14 bases outside the gene matches. The germline CDR1 and CDR2 sequences are LNHNV and YYDKDF (reference sequence). General study points: Primary-vaccination clones mostly resurfaced post-booster (96% CD4, 75% to 90% CD8). Compared with primary, the secondary response was weaker and peaked at day 5, not 15.

UMIs were added to TCR cDNA along with a universal primer site when it was made by 5'RACE template switching. TCRdb reprocessed the 5' RACE reads with MiXCR, giving one entry per CDR3 protein. Of approximately 32,000 distinct CDR3 sequences listed, approximately 4% were seen once; the top ten hold approximately 49%. This TCR came from a man aged 25-45 years who received the YFV17D yellow fever vaccine. The sequencing used CD8+ T cells sorted from PBMCs, collected 5 days after the yellow fever booster vaccination. The chain is built from TRBV15 and TRBJ2-2; TRBD2 matches 9 bases. The DNA for the CDR3 is TGTGCCACCAGCCCTCCAACGGGACTAGCTGGCGGCGGGGAGCTGTTTTTT. Translation: CATSPPTGLAGGGELFF.